This TCR beta chain was identified during a study of early T cells in non-severe SARS-CoV-2 infection. This clonotype has a handful of counts. A junction boundary mismatches the germline segment, possibly from a read error. This CDR3 has 13 amino acids. Germline-derived CDR1 and CDR2 are SSHAT and FNYEAQ (reference sequence). Unique molecular identifiers were affixed to single, distinct cDNA molecules. TCRdb called the 5' RACE reads again in MiXCR, with one record for every CDR3 protein. Of 61,000 or so distinct CDR3 sequences listed, about 12% are singletons. Sample: whole blood, taken at baseline. The chain joins TRBV7-7 to TRBJ2-5; D is uncertain. The receptor was isolated from an adult who was a healthcare worker with PCR-confirmed SARS-CoV-2 infection or an uninfected control (not recorded which). The donor label of this sample is uncertain. The CDR3 DNA follows: TGTGCCAGCAGCTTAGACAGACAAGAGACCCGGTACTTC. Translated: CASSLDRQETRYF.